The source of this T cell receptor (beta chain) is a study of T cells after yellow fever vaccination. V shed 4 bases and J shed 4 bases, with 12 bases lying between them. The CDR3 is 14 residues long. CDR1 MNHEY and CDR2 SVGAGI come from the germline V gene. MiXCR, run by TCRdb on the 5' RACE reads, gives a single entry per CDR3 protein. Of hundreds of thousands of distinct CDR3 sequences listed, 18% are singletons. Sequencing was performed on PBMCs, taken before the yellow fever booster vaccination. V is TRBV6-5 and J is TRBJ2-3, with D tentatively TRBD1 (6 bases). This clonotype was sampled from a man in his late teens or twenties who received the YFV17D yellow fever vaccine. The CDR3 sequence is CASSWPQGADTQYF. The CDR3, as DNA: TGTGCCAGCAGTTGGCCACAGGGTGCAGATACGCAGTATTTT.